This is a list of T cell receptor beta chains from one sample in a study of CD8 T cells in Susac syndrome. MiXCR, applied by TCRdb to the immunoSEQ multiplex PCR reads, yields one record per CDR3 protein. This sample has about 140,000 distinct CDR3 sequences, with about 94% found just once. The source material was CD8+ T cells from PBMCs. These receptors were collected from a human donor in good health. Each CDR3 is given with its conserved first and last residue. D genes are given only for firm matches. Only some rows state a clone size, as once, few, many or a class for expanded clones.

D gene	V gene	J gene	clone size	CDR3 DNA	CDR3 protein
.	TRBV7-9	TRBJ2-4	.	TGTGCCAGCAGCACAGTAGGGGGGCTAAGTGGCCTCAATATGGTCTTC	CASSTVGGLSGLNMVF
TRBD2	TRBV7-2	TRBJ2-1	.	TGTGCCAGCAGAATTGTCGGGCTAGCGGGAGGGTGGAATGAGCAGTTCTTC	CASRIVGLAGGWNEQFF
TRBD1	TRBV3-1	TRBJ2-7	once	TGTGCCAGCAGCCAAATCGCAGGGGGCGAGCAGTACTTC	CASSQIAGGEQYF
.	TRBV7-6	TRBJ2-5	few	TGTGCCAGCAGCTTAGCCCAAGAGACCCAGTACTTC	CASSLAQETQYF
.	TRBV9	TRBJ1-3	.	TGTGCCAGCAGCGTAGCGTACCGAGGGGGCTCTGGAAACACCATATATTTT	CASSVAYRGGSGNTIYF
.	TRBV28	TRBJ2-1	.	TGTGCCAGCACCCTAATGATGTGGGGCTACAATGAGCAGTTCTTC	CASTLMMWGYNEQFF
TRBD1	TRBV7-3	TRBJ2-5	.	TGTGCCAGCAGCTCCTCCTTGGGACAGGGGCAAGAGACCCAGTACTTC	CASSSSLGQGQETQYF
.	TRBV7-9	TRBJ1-1	.	TGTGCCAGCAGCCTGATCATGGGGAACACTGAAGCTTTCTTT	CASSLIMGNTEAFF
TRBD2	TRBV19	TRBJ2-1	.	TGTGCCAGTAGTATAGAAGGGCCTAGCGGGAGATCCGTATTCCACAATGAGCAGTTCTTC	CASSIEGPSGRSVFHNEQFF
TRBD2	TRBV18	TRBJ2-1	.	TGTGCCAGCTCACCCCCCCTAGCGGGAGAGCAGTTCTTC	CASSPPLAGEQFF
.	TRBV3-1	TRBJ1-5	.	TGTGCCAGCGCCCGGGGCGATCAGCCCCAGCATTTT	CASARGDQPQHF
.	TRBV6-5	TRBJ2-6	.	TGTGCCAGCAGTTACGGGGCCTCTGGGGCCAACGTCCTGACTTTC	CASSYGASGANVLTF
.	TRBV2	TRBJ2-1	.	TGTGCCAGCACGGACGGGAGCTCCTACAATGAGCAGTTCTTC	CASTDGSSYNEQFF
.	TRBV2	TRBJ2-7	.	TGTGCCAGCAGAAGGATTAACGAGCAGTACTTC	CASRRINEQYF
.	TRBV29-1	TRBJ2-3	.	TGCAGCGTTGGATTGGCAGATACGCAGTATTTT	CSVGLADTQYF
.	TRBV13	TRBJ1-5	.	TGTGCCAGCAGCTTAGGATCCGGGGGACAGCCCCAGCATTTT	CASSLGSGGQPQHF